The 29 T cell receptor beta chains listed next were all sequenced from one sample in a study of molecular identifiers for immune sequencing clone quantification. TCRdb passed the PCR reads through MiXCR, listing each CDR3 protein once. The sample carries about 640,000 distinct CDR3 sequences, about 20% recorded once. The sequenced material came from naive CD8+ T cells from blood, with Jurkat cell RNA spiked in. The subset denotes: FACS-sorted CD8+CD4-CCR7+CD45RA+ naive T cells. The receptors shown here come from a human donor in good health. Some libraries in this study had Jurkat cell RNA spiked in.

There are many counts of this clonotype. The chain employs TRBV6-5 and TRBJ1-2; D is uncertain. The CDR3 extends over 13 amino acids. V was cut by 2 bases and J by 7 bases, with 11 bases left in between. In germline, CDR1 is MNHEY, CDR2 SVGAGI. This chain's CDR3 is CASSYNSLFGYTF. The CDR3 coding sequence is TGTGCCAGCAGTTACAACAGTCTTTTTGGCTACACCTTC.

This clonotype occurred many times. The chain employs TRBV6-2 or TRBV6-3 and TRBJ2-4, with a weak D call TRBD1 (5 bases). This CDR3 has 17 residues. From germline, CDR1 is MNHEY and CDR2 SVGEGT. The V gene lost 3 bases and the J gene lost 1 base, with 16 bases spanning the gap. CDR3 amino acids: CASSYEDIEGAKNIQYF. The CDR3 DNA sequence: TGTGCCAGCAGTTATGAGGACATCGAAGGGGCCAAAAACATTCAGTACTTC.

This clonotype has a count of ten or more. The CDR3 DNA reads as TGTGCCAGCAGCCAAGAGGGGATCCAGCCCCAGCATTTT. Encoded protein: CASSQEGIQPQHF. The chain is built from TRBV7-6 and TRBJ1-5, with TRBD1 as a possible D gene (5 bases). This CDR3 contains 13 residues. Trimming left V 5 bases short and J 7 bases short, with 12 bases between. Germline V gene data show CDR1 as SGHVS and CDR2 as FNYEAQ.

This clonotype has a handful of counts. The chain recombines TRBV27 with TRBJ2-1; D possibly corresponds to TRBD2 (5 bases). Trimming shortened V by 7 bases and J by 1 base, and 11 bases separated the two germline ends. The germline V gene has CDR1 MNHEY and CDR2 SMNVEV (reference sequence). The CDR3 sequence is 14 residues long. The CDR3 here is CASIPDLSYNEQFF. The CDR3 DNA reads TGTGCCAGCATCCCGGACTTGTCCTACAATGAGCAGTTCTTC.

CDR3 sequence (DNA): TGTGCCAGTAGCGGCAGGGGGTTTTACGAGCAGTACTTC. It yields the protein CASSGRGFYEQYF. The chain carries TRBV19 and TRBJ2-7; TRBD1 aligns across 7 bases. V was pared by 6 bases and J by 4 bases, with 6 bases of the junction left unmatched. This CDR3 has 13 residues. Germline V gene lookup returns CDR1 LNHDA and CDR2 SQIVND (reference sequence).

The table lists this clonotype with a few counts. This sequence joins TRBV12-3 or TRBV12-4 and TRBJ2-3; the match to TRBD2 covers 9 bases. The CDR3 runs 15 residues. V dropped 5 bases and J dropped 2; count of bases not matched to a gene: 5. CDR3 nucleotides: TGTGCCAGCAGTCGGTCTAGCGGGAACACAGATACGCAGTATTTT. This encodes CASSRSSGNTDTQYF.

This clonotype was counted ten times or more. The chain joins TRBV23-1 to TRBJ2-1; 10 bases align to TRBD1. TRBV23-1 is noted as an ORF with a role that remains uncertain. V was clipped by 0 bases and J by 9 bases; unmatched bases: 11. This CDR3 region has 17 residues. For the CDR3, the DNA is TGCGCCAGCAGTCAATCGGGGGGGACAGGGGTCGGGTGTGAGCAGTTCTTC. Translation: CASSQSGGTGVGCEQFF.

This clonotype was detected a few times. The V and J genes are TRBV19 and TRBJ2-3; D remains ambiguous. The CDR3 runs to 15 residues. The V and J ends lost 3 bases and 4 bases respectively, with 14 bases between them. CDR1 LNHDA and CDR2 SQIVND come from the germline V gene (reference sequence). In DNA, the CDR3 is TGTGCCAGTAGTATGGGCGAACCAGGCGCAGATACGCAGTATTTT. Its protein product is CASSMGEPGADTQYF.

This clonotype was observed many times. This sequence joins TRBV4-3 and TRBJ2-1; D is possibly TRBD2 (5 bases). This CDR3 is built from 17 residues. Germline V gives CDR1 LGHNA, CDR2 YSLEER. The V gene lost 2 bases and the J gene lost 3 bases, with 17 bases spanning the gap. CDR3 in DNA: TGCGCCAGCAGCCAACGAATAATCGGGGTAGACTACAATGAGCAGTTCTTC. Its protein product is CASSQRIIGVDYNEQFF.

The chain has TRBV12-3 or TRBV12-4 and TRBJ2-7, with D maybe TRBD1 (6 bases). V lost 7 bases to trimming and J lost 3 bases, with 13 bases between them. This CDR3 contains 13 residues. In nucleotides, the CDR3 is TGTGCCAGCACCTTCGGACAGTACTACGAGCAGTACTTC. Translated, it gives CASTFGQYYEQYF.

This clonotype occurred a few times. The V gene is TRBV24-1, the J gene TRBJ2-7; D possibly corresponds to TRBD2 (5 bases). This CDR3 spans 13 amino acids. Trimming took 5 bases from V and 1 from J, leaving 8 bases between them. Per germline, CDR1 KGHDR and CDR2 SFDVKD. The CDR3 loop is CATSGRDSYEQYF. DNA of the CDR3: TGTGCCACCAGTGGACGGGATTCCTACGAGCAGTACTTC.

As for this clonotype: Since a much larger clone is just one base distant, this may be a read error. V gene TRBV4-3 combines with J gene TRBJ2-5; 11 bases align to TRBD2. Germline assignment: CDR1 LGHNA and CDR2 YSLEER. This CDR3 is 17 amino acids long. The DNA for the CDR3 is TGCGCCAGCAACCAAGACGTAGCGGGAGGGTCGTTAGAGACCCAGTACTTC. It encodes CASNQDVAGGSLETQYF.

The rearrangement links TRBV6-1 to TRBJ1-1, with a tentative D call TRBD1 (5 bases). CDR1 and CDR2 (germline): MNHNS, SASEGT. This CDR3 has 12 residues. The V gene lost 4 bases and the J gene lost 7 bases, with 10 bases spanning the gap. Here the CDR3 reads CASSALGGEAFF. The CDR3 region has the DNA TGTGCCAGCAGTGCCCTCGGGGGTGAAGCTTTCTTT.

This clonotype was seen repeatedly, ten times or more. The V call is TRBV5-1, the J call TRBJ2-2, with D tentatively TRBD1 or TRBD2 (5 bases each). Trimming cost V 1 base and J 5 bases, with 18 bases left between them. Germline assignment: CDR1 SGHRS and CDR2 YFSETQ. The CDR3 runs to 17 residues. CDR3 loop: CASSLRAGAGRTGELFF. CDR3 DNA sequence: TGCGCCAGCAGCTTGCGGGCCGGGGCCGGAAGGACCGGGGAGCTGTTTTTT.

Comments on this clonotype: A much larger clone differs by one base, so this may be a read error. The chain links TRBV10-2 to TRBJ1-1; unclear D gene. This CDR3 has 13 amino acids. V shed 8 bases and J shed 0 bases, with 10 bases lying between them. Germline loops: CDR1 WSHSY, CDR2 SAAADI. The CDR3, as DNA: TGCGCCAGCTGTCCGACTATGAACACTGAAGCTTTCTTT. Its translation: CASCPTMNTEAFF.

This clonotype appeared many times. This rearrangement joins TRBV20-1 to TRBJ1-1; D possibly corresponds to TRBD1 (5 bases). The CDR3 is made up of 11 amino acids. Trimming pared 6 bases from V and 6 bases from J, leaving 11 bases between. Germline CDR1 is DFQATT and CDR2 is SNEGSKA (reference sequence). The CDR3 DNA reads as TGCAGTGCAGATGACAGCCCTGAAGCTTTCTTT. It is translated as CSADDSPEAFF.

The chain uses TRBV10-1 and TRBJ2-1; 9 nucleotides line up with TRBD2. V shed 2 bases and J 2 bases; nucleotides not matched to a gene: 4. Per germline, CDR1 WNHNN and CDR2 SYGVQD (reference sequence). This CDR3 spans 16 amino acids. The CDR3 protein is CASSEALAGPYNEQFF. The CDR3 DNA is TGCGCCAGCAGTGAGGCTCTAGCGGGGCCCTACAATGAGCAGTTCTTC.

Ten or more counts support this clonotype. The chain employs TRBV9 and TRBJ2-3; the D call may be TRBD1 or TRBD2 (6 bases each). This CDR3 comprises 15 residues. Between the trimmed V and J ends, which lost 0 bases and 5 bases, there was a span of 13 bases. Germline values: CDR1 SGDLS, CDR2 YYNGEE. CDR3 sequence (DNA): TGTGCCAGCAGCGTAGGTGACGGGGGCAGAGATACGCAGTATTTT. Translating gives CASSVGDGGRDTQYF.

There are many counts of this clonotype. The chain links TRBV7-9 to TRBJ2-3; D uncertain. Trimming took 1 base from V and 6 from J, leaving 11 bases between them. Germline values: CDR1 SEHNR, CDR2 FQNEAQ (reference sequence). The CDR3 has 14 residues. The chain's CDR3 is CASSLERMVDTQYF. As DNA, the CDR3 is TGTGCCAGCAGCTTAGAACGGATGGTGGATACGCAGTATTTT. The variable domain in full, completed from reference TRBV7-9 and TRBJ2-3, reads DTGVSQNPRHKITKRGQNVTFRCDPISEHNRLYWYRQTLGQGPEFLTYFQNEAQLEKSRLLSDRFSAERPKGSFSTLEIQRTEQGDSAMYLCASSLERMVDTQYFGPGTRLTVL.

With regard to this clonotype: A much bigger clone sits one base away, suggesting this may be a read error. The chain uses TRBV4-3 and TRBJ2-5; tentative D call: TRBD2 (5 bases). The CDR3 is made up of 15 amino acids. The germline CDR1 and CDR2 sequences are LGHNA and YSLEER. CDR3 sequence: CASSQVRSGQETQCF. DNA for the CDR3: TGCGCCAGCAGCCAAGTTAGGAGCGGCCAAGAGACCCAGTGCTTC.

To note about this clonotype: Since a much larger clone is just one base distant, this may be a read error. The chain links TRBV4-1 to TRBJ1-3; D uncertain. CDR3 size: 15 residues. Germline V gene data show CDR1 as MGHRA and CDR2 as YSYEKL. V dropped 1 base and J dropped 2 bases, with 9 bases sitting between them. CDR3 amino acids: CASSQVHRPGNTIYF. The CDR3 region has the DNA TGCGCCAGCAGCCAAGTTCACAGACCTGGAAACACCATATATTTT.

This clonotype came up once. A clone one base away is much larger, so this may be a read error. This chain connects TRBV19 to TRBJ1-5; D possibly corresponds to TRBD1 (5 bases). Germline V CDR1 and CDR2: LNHDA, SQIVND (reference sequence). Trimming removed 3 bases from V and 13 bases from J, with 13 bases in between. There are 12 residues in the CDR3. CDR3 sequence (DNA): TGTGCCAGTAGTATTGTGGGGACTTCTCAGCATTTT. Encoded protein: CASSIVGTSQHF.

The chain recombines TRBV29-1 with TRBJ2-1; the D is unclear. Germline lookup yields CDR1 SQVTM and CDR2 ANQGSEA. The length of the CDR3 is 12 residues. Deletions cut 7 bases from V and 8 bases from J, with 15 bases between. This CDR3 is CSARAGLDEQFF. The CDR3 nucleotides read TGCAGCGCCCGGGCAGGTCTGGATGAGCAGTTCTTC.

The chain carries TRBV7-9 and TRBJ2-5; D is perhaps TRBD1 (6 bases). The CDR3 is 14 residues long. Trimming cost V 5 bases and J 1 base, with 11 bases left between them. Germline CDR1 SEHNR, CDR2 FQNEAQ (reference sequence). The CDR3 reads CASSLDRIQETQYF. CDR3 nucleotide sequence: TGTGCCAGCAGCCTCGACAGGATCCAAGAGACCCAGTACTTC. The full variable domain, completed using reference TRBV7-9 and TRBJ2-5, is DTGVSQNPRHKITKRGQNVTFRCDPISEHNRLYWYRQTLGQGPEFLTYFQNEAQLEKSRLLSDRFSAERPKGSFSTLEIQRTEQGDSAMYLCASSLDRIQETQYFGPGTRLLVL.

This clonotype was recorded at least ten times. The V and J genes are TRBV7-2 and TRBJ2-3; 14 bases fit TRBD2. Unmatched junction bases numbered 9, after V lost 0 bases and J lost 4 bases. Germline V gives CDR1 SGHTA, CDR2 FQGNSA. The length of the CDR3 is 19 residues. As DNA, the CDR3 is TGTGCCAGCAGCTTAGCCCCGGGACTAGCGGGAGTGGGGGCAGATACGCAGTATTTT. This gives the protein CASSLAPGLAGVGADTQYF.

This clonotype was seen just once. A much bigger clone sits one base away, suggesting this may be a read error. The chain combines TRBV7-2 with TRBJ1-5; D is unresolved. V lost 1 base and J lost 9, with 16 bases in between. CDR3 length equals 15 residues. Germline lookup yields CDR1 SGHTA and CDR2 FQGNSA. CDR3 bases: TGTGCCAGCAGCTTAGACCGGGCCTGGGGTCGGCCCCAGCATTTT. It translates to CASSLDRAWGRPQHF.

In the case of this clonotype: A much larger clone sits a single nucleotide away, making a read error possible. This chain connects TRBV30 to TRBJ2-5, with D maybe TRBD2 (6 bases). CDR3 length: 13 residues. CDR1 and CDR2 (germline): GTSNPN, SVGIG (reference sequence). The V gene lost 3 bases and the J gene lost 7 bases, with 15 bases spanning the gap. The DNA of the CDR3 is TGTGCCTGGAGAAGCGTAGCGGAAGGGACCCAGTACTTC. Residues: CAWRSVAEGTQYF.

This clonotype was observed a few times. The CDR3 DNA is TGTGCCAGCACTCAGATGGGGGAGGCGGCCCAGCCCCAGCATTTT. Translated: CASTQMGEAAQPQHF. The V and J genes are TRBV28 and TRBJ1-5; D may be TRBD1 (5 bases). The germline gives CDR1 MDHEN, CDR2 SYDVKM. The CDR3 covers 15 residues. V was shortened by 7 bases and J by 7 bases, with 20 bases between the two germline ends.

This clonotype was picked up many times. The chain uses TRBV24-1 and TRBJ2-1; D is possibly TRBD2 (6 bases). Germline lookup yields CDR1 KGHDR and CDR2 SFDVKD. Trimming shortened V by 5 bases and J by 8 bases, and 15 bases separated the two germline ends. This CDR3 has 14 residues. CDR3 residues: CATSGSGSGDEQFF. CDR3 DNA: TGTGCCACCAGTGGCAGCGGGTCGGGGGATGAGCAGTTCTTC.